The clone carrying this T cell receptor (beta chain) showed up just a few times. Naive CD8 T cells underwent sorting with the CD8+CD4-CCR7+CD45RA+ definition. This sample stems from a study of molecular identifiers for immune sequencing clone quantification. TCRdb re-called the PCR reads with MiXCR, one entry per CDR3 protein. Of hundreds of thousands of distinct CDR3 sequences detected, about 25% appear once; the ten largest clones hold around 0.78%. This clonotype was obtained from a human donor in good health. Some libraries in this study had Jurkat cell RNA spiked in. The specimen was naive CD8+ T cells from blood, with Jurkat cell RNA spiked in. The subset denotes: FACS-sorted CD8+CD4-CCR7+CD45RA+ naive T cells.

Here the CDR3 DNA reads TGTGCCAGCAGTTACCTAGCGGGGGGATATCTGAGCCCCGGGGAGCTGTTTTTT. It encodes CASSYLAGGYLSPGELFF. This rearrangement joins TRBV6-6 to TRBJ2-2; 11 bases map to TRBD2. Germline trimming cut 2 bases from V and 6 bases from J; bases unmatched to any gene: 11. Per the germline V gene, CDR1 is MNHNY and CDR2 is SVGAGI (reference sequence). This CDR3 is built from 18 residues.